This T cell receptor beta chain was identified in a study of graft-versus-host responses after intestinal transplantation (dated by TCRdb to 2020 to 2022). Describing the broader study: The transplants that recipients got were multivisceral, liver-intestinal, or isolated intestinal. Every recipient was given anti-thymocyte globulin induction, then maintenance tacrolimus and steroids for around three years. After intestinal transplantation, graft-versus-host and host-versus-graft alloreactive T cell clones were followed in the graft, circulation and bone marrow using bulk TCR-beta CDR3 sequencing. Alloreactive clones were identified by sequencing pre-transplant mixed lymphocyte reaction products and comparing these products with unstimulated pre-transplant donor and recipient T cells. The cohort enrolled 20 to 25 intestinal transplant recipients including one retransplant, and a few patients lacking pretransplant specimens were excluded. A peak of at least 4% donor T cells among recipient peripheral blood mononuclear cells was the definition used for donor T cell macrochimerism. Rather than being sequenced by the commercial service, samples from a few later patients were sequenced in-house on an Illumina MiSeq and processed with MiXCR.

Remarks on this clone: No cognate antigen has been identified for it. The sample holds no much larger clone one base away, and base qualities are not on file.

V ends up 1 base short and J 4 bases short, with an unmatched junction base count of 8. From the germline V gene, CDR1 is SGHNT and CDR2 is YENEEA. The CDR3 numbers 18 residues from cysteine through phenylalanine. Only the CDR3 DNA stays, 54 bases, in frame from base 1. In the first month after transplant, blood samples were collected up to 4 times, and after that at least monthly when available. Receptors were amplified or captured by the immunoSEQ multiplex PCR assay. High-throughput TCR-beta CDR3 sequencing of genomic DNA from most patients was performed by Adaptive Biotechnologies. On the study's bioinformatics: Adaptive's ImmunoSEQ software supplied the TCR sequencing data for 15 to 20 patients, while MiXCR and VDJtools were used to process three other patients. CDR3 nucleotide sequences shared between donor and recipient were removed because the origin of such sequences could not be assigned. To count as alloreactive, a clone needed at least 2-fold expansion over unstimulated cells and a minimum CFSE-low frequency of 0.002% (template counts) or 0.001% (read counts). Mappable clones were those detected in sequenced pre-transplant spleen, lymph node, or MLR CFSE-low populations of the donor or recipient. The cumulative frequency of alloreactive clones was calculated as a percentage of all sequences, weighted by copy number. The table was pulled from immuneACCESS by TCRdb, which kept in-frame rearrangements only. Such tables lose some clones; where checked, under half of the loss comes from unresolved V genes, and the rest has no known cause. For V, J and clone size, that table is used; D and trimming come from the DNA. Within this sample are around 18,000 clones, with roughly 87% of them counted one time only. The ten largest clones represent 1.5% to 2% of the sample.

The paper as a whole reports these results and caveats: Peak levels of circulating GvH clones were associated with declines in HvG clones early after transplant. Conclusions were limited by the relatively low number and heterogeneity of intestinal transplant patients. Patients with donor T cell macrochimerism had high GvH to HvG T cell clonal ratios in their allografts. GvH clones were detected in recipient bone marrow, and some appeared earlier in ileal mucosa or blood, consistent with an intestinal mucosal origin.

The material sequenced was PBMCs, taken 14 days after transplant. The TCR comes from a human patient who received an intestinal transplant, so some T cells may come from the graft donor. This sequence uses TRBV11-3 and TRBJ2-1; the junction holds 12 bases that match TRBD1. The DNA sequence is given as TGTGCCAGCAGCTTAGGGGCCGGGGACAGGGGGCAGTACAATGAGCAGTTCTTC. It specifies CASSLGAGDRGQYNEQFF.